The 25 T cell receptor beta chains listed next were all sequenced from one sample in a study of blood T cell repertoires in COVID-19. TCRdb's copy holds only in-frame clones and misses some; the assay was immunoSEQ multiplex PCR. The sample includes 160,000 or so clones, roughly four fifths seen only once; the top ten take roughly a tenth. Input material: peripheral blood. These receptor sequences come from a human donor in a cohort sampled during active COVID-19.

The CDR3 DNA reads as TGTGCCTGGAGTGGCGCAGGGGGCGCCGAGACCCAGTACTTC. This sequence encodes CAWSGAGGAETQYF. This sequence joins TRBV30 and TRBJ2-5, with 8 bases lining up with TRBD1. Losses at the gene ends were 1 base for V and 5 bases for J; bases not matched to a gene: 6. The CDR3 length is 14 residues. Germline V gene data show CDR1 as GTSNPN and CDR2 as SVGIG (reference sequence). The variable domain in full, completed from reference TRBV30 and TRBJ2-5, reads SQTIHQWPATLVQPVGSPLSLECTVEGTSNPNLYWYRQAAGRGLQLLFYSVGIGQISSEVPQNLSASRPQDRQFILSSKKLLLSDSGFYLCAWSGAGGAETQYFGPGTRLLVL.

On this clone itself: A read error may account for a junction end that differs from germline. The chain uses TRBV20-1 and TRBJ2-7; weak D call: TRBD1 (5 bases). Germline CDR1 is DFQATT and CDR2 is SNEGSKA (reference sequence). This CDR3 contains 11 residues. CDR3: CSARDARAVNF. DNA for the CDR3: TGCAGTGCTAGAGACGCCAGGGCCGTCAACTTC.

The rearrangement links TRBV19 to TRBJ1-2, with 10 bases matching TRBD1. With V trimmed by 10 bases and J by 4 bases, 15 bases remained unmatched. The CDR3 loop spans 16 amino acids. Germline CDR1 reads LNHDA; CDR2 reads SQIVND (reference sequence). The DNA of the CDR3 is TGTGCCACTACCAGAAAGGGGACAGGGGAACGCTATGGCTACACCTTC. This sequence encodes CATTRKGTGERYGYTF.

This clone was observed a handful of times. The chain has TRBV19 and TRBJ1-1; weak D call: TRBD1 (5 bases). This CDR3 has 14 residues. In germline, CDR1 is LNHDA, CDR2 SQIVND (reference sequence). V dropped 7 bases and J dropped 1 base, with 13 bases sitting between them. CDR3 amino acids: CASTGRQGNTEAFF. CDR3 sequence (DNA): TGTGCCAGTACGGGCCGCCAGGGGAACACTGAAGCTTTCTTT.

V usage is TRBV29-1 and J usage is TRBJ2-1, with 11 bases aligning to TRBD2. The length of the CDR3 is 14 residues. Germline CDR1 reads SQVTM; CDR2 reads ANQGSEA. V was pared by 6 bases and J by 7 bases, with 8 bases of the junction left unmatched. The CDR3 DNA reads TGCAGCGTGACAACTAGCGGGGGTTGGAATGAGCAGTTCTTC. Translated, it gives CSVTTSGGWNEQFF.

The DNA for the CDR3 is TGCGCCAGCAGCTCCGACCGTCGACAGGGACCGAACACTGAAGCTTTCTTT. Translation gives CASSSDRRQGPNTEAFF. The V gene is TRBV5-1, the J gene TRBJ1-1; 7 nucleotides line up with TRBD1. V trimming: 3 bases; J trimming: 1 base; junction bases outside the gene matches: 12. The CDR3 contains 17 residues. Germline V gene sequence: CDR1 SGHRS, CDR2 YFSETQ. Together with reference TRBV5-1 and TRBJ1-1, the CDR3 gives the full variable domain: KAGVTQTPRYLIKTRGQQVTLSCSPISGHRSVSWYQQTPGQGLQFLFEYFSETQRNKGNFPGRFSGRQFSNSRSEMNVSTLELGDSALYLCASSSDRRQGPNTEAFFGQGTRLTVV.

This clone has only one observation. The V gene is TRBV15, the J gene TRBJ2-1, with TRBD2 matching 11 bases. CDR1 is LNHNV, CDR2 YYDKDF, per germline (reference sequence). The CDR3 consists of 14 residues. V lost 1 base to trimming and J lost 10 bases; unmatched junction nucleotides: 3. DNA of the CDR3: TGTGCCACCAGCAGAGCTAGCGGGGGGCCAGAGCAGTTCTTC. Amino acids: CATSRASGGPEQFF.

This clone is a singleton in its sample. Here the CDR3 DNA reads TGTGCCAGCAGCCGAGGACTAGGGACCTCCTACGAGCAGTACTTC. Its translation: CASSRGLGTSYEQYF. The chain employs TRBV7-6 and TRBJ2-7; 7 bases align to TRBD2. This CDR3 has 15 amino acids. The trim removed 5 bases at V and 0 bases at J, leaving 7 bases unmatched. CDR1 is SGHVS and CDR2 is FNYEAQ in the germline V gene.

This chain uses TRBV12-3 or TRBV12-4 with TRBJ2-2; a weak D match, TRBD1 (6 bases). CDR3 length: 13 residues. Deletions cut 7 bases from V and 4 bases from J, with 10 bases between. DNA of the CDR3: TGTGCCAGCAACAGGGTGGTCACCGGGGAGCTGTTTTTT. This sequence encodes CASNRVVTGELFF.

This clone occurred a few times. The rearrangement links TRBV14 to TRBJ1-5, with a possible D match to TRBD1 (5 bases). The length of the CDR3 is 15 residues. Trimming left V 4 bases short and J 3 bases short, with 13 bases between. The germline CDR1 and CDR2 sequences are SGHDN and FVKESK. The CDR3 nucleotides are TGTGCCAGCAGCCCCACAGGCCCCACCAATCAGCCCCAGCATTTT. Its protein product is CASSPTGPTNQPQHF. The full variable domain, with the rest looked up from reference TRBV14 and TRBJ1-5, is EAGVTQFPSHSVIEKGQTVTLRCDPISGHDNLYWYRRVMGKEIKFLLHFVKESKQDESGMPNNRFLAERTGGTYSTLKVQPAELEDSGVYFCASSPTGPTNQPQHFGDGTRLSIL.

This clone was observed a handful of times. J is TRBJ2-5 and V is TRBV2, with unresolved D. Germline-derived CDR1 and CDR2 are SNHLY and FYNNEI. This CDR3 contains 15 residues. V gave up 7 bases and J gave up 5 bases, with 20 bases separating them. This chain's CDR3 is CASTAGRLTLETQYF. The DNA of the CDR3 is TGTGCCAGCACCGCTGGCAGGCTAACTTTGGAGACCCAGTACTTC.

This chain links TRBV6-1 with TRBJ2-2; no reliable D call. In germline, CDR1 is MNHNS, CDR2 SASEGT. CDR3 length equals 15 residues. Trimming took 3 bases from V and 3 from J, leaving 11 bases between them. The DNA of the CDR3 is TGTGCCAGCAGTGACTCGACTCGAGACACCGGGGAGCTGTTTTTT. Translation: CASSDSTRDTGELFF.

The chain has TRBV7-2 and TRBJ1-6; D not certain. This CDR3 contains 14 residues. The ends were cut back, 5 bases at V and 7 bases at J, with 12 bases in the middle. The germline V gene has CDR1 SGHTA and CDR2 FQGNSA. The CDR3 bases are TGTGCCAGCAGCCAAACCCCCAGGAATTCACCCCTCCACTTT. The encoded protein is CASSQTPRNSPLHF.

The genes are TRBV21-1 and TRBJ1-5; the table's D gene call, TRBD1, was not cross checked with the DNA. TRBV21-1 is described as a pseudogene. This CDR3 is 14 amino acids long. The CDR3 spells CAILTGQLNQPQHF. The CDR3 DNA reads TGTGCCATCCTAACGGGACAGCTTAATCAGCCCCAGCATTTT.

This rearrangement joins TRBV15 to TRBJ2-7; 9 bases match TRBD2. The CDR3 runs to 15 residues. Trimming at V came to 1 base and at J to 3 bases, leaving 4 bases not matched to a gene. The V gene's germline CDR1 is LNHNV and CDR2 YYDKDF (reference sequence). CDR3 DNA: TGTGCCACCAGCAGAGGGGTTAGCGGGAGCTACGAGCAGTACTTC. Translation gives CATSRGVSGSYEQYF.

This clone was seen more than once but under ten times. This rearrangement joins TRBV5-6 to TRBJ2-3; TRBD2 matches at 10 bases. CDR1 is SGHDT, CDR2 YYEEEE, per germline. The V gene end was trimmed by 0 bases and the J gene end by 5 bases; junction bases not matched to a gene: 6. The CDR3 is made up of 16 amino acids. The CDR3 is CASSLGVGTSVDTQYF. For the CDR3, the DNA is TGTGCCAGCAGCTTGGGAGTAGGGACTAGCGTAGATACGCAGTATTTT. Looking up the rest from reference TRBV5-6 and TRBJ2-3 gives the full variable domain: DAGVTQSPTHLIKTRGQQVTLRCSPKSGHDTVSWYQQALGQGPQFIFQYYEEEERQRGNFPDRFSGHQFPNYSSELNVNALLLGDSALYLCASSLGVGTSVDTQYFGPGTRLTVL.

Only a few counts were recorded for this clone. The chain employs TRBV7-2 and TRBJ1-6; TRBD1 agrees at 9 bases. CDR1 is SGHTA and CDR2 is FQGNSA in the germline V gene. V was pared by 5 bases and J by 9 bases, with 5 bases of the junction left unmatched. The CDR3 loop spans 14 amino acids. Here the CDR3 DNA reads TGTGCCAGCAGCGAGGGACAGGGCGGTTCACCCCTCCACTTT. The encoded protein is CASSEGQGGSPLHF.

This clone was seen a single time. The genes are TRBV7-2 and TRBJ1-6, with D possibly matching TRBD1 (6 bases). Trimming cost V 5 bases and J 8 bases, with 16 bases left between them. The CDR3 totals 15 residues. Germline CDR1 and CDR2: SGHTA and FQGNSA. In nucleotides, the CDR3 is TGTGCCAGCAGCGTTCGGGACACCGGGTATTCACCCCTCCACTTT. Residues: CASSVRDTGYSPLHF.

This clone has a handful of counts. V usage is TRBV7-9 and J usage is TRBJ1-2; 8 bases fit TRBD1. Germline CDR1 and CDR2: SEHNR and FQNEAQ (reference sequence). CDR3 length: 14 amino acids. Trimming cost V 5 bases and J 3 bases; bases outside gene matches: 5. The CDR3 here is CASSRAGGDYGYTF. Written as DNA, the CDR3 is TGTGCCAGCAGCCGCGCAGGGGGCGACTATGGCTACACCTTC.

On this clone itself: Additional DNA sequences in this sample encode the identical CDR3. The rearrangement joins TRBV7-9 to TRBJ2-7, with 7 nucleotides matching TRBD1. Germline V lookup: CDR1 SEHNR, CDR2 FQNEAQ (reference sequence). Germline trimming cut 0 bases from V and 3 bases from J; bases unmatched to any gene: 2. There are 14 residues in the CDR3. As DNA, the CDR3 is TGTGCCAGCAGCTTAGCAGGGGGCCGCTACGAGCAGTACTTC. Amino acid sequence: CASSLAGGRYEQYF.

V and J are TRBV28 and TRBJ2-1; D gene ambiguous. V dropped 6 bases and J dropped 3 bases, with 12 bases sitting between them. Germline V gene data show CDR1 as MDHEN and CDR2 as SYDVKM. CDR3 length: 14 amino acids. The CDR3 DNA is TGTGCCAGCAGCCCCGTGAACTTCTACAATGAGCAGTTCTTC. This translates into CASSPVNFYNEQFF.

V and J are TRBV7-8 and TRBJ2-3, with 10 bases matching TRBD2. CDR3 length: 18 amino acids. Germline CDR1 SGHVS, CDR2 FQNEAQ. Losses at the gene ends were 4 bases for V and 0 bases for J; bases not matched to a gene: 10. The CDR3 region is CASSSGLAGAPSTDTQYF. The CDR3 nucleotides read TGTGCCAGCAGCTCCGGGCTAGCGGGGGCACCTAGCACAGATACGCAGTATTTT.

The chain has TRBV24-1 and TRBJ2-3; D is undetermined. Germline lookup yields CDR1 KGHDR and CDR2 SFDVKD. V dropped 4 bases and J dropped 3 bases, with 10 bases sitting between them. The CDR3 contains 14 residues. DNA of the CDR3: TGTGCCACCAGTGACAATGTGCGGACAGATACGCAGTATTTT. It encodes CATSDNVRTDTQYF.

A few counts support this clone. The gene calls are TRBV20-1 and TRBJ2-1; weak D call: TRBD2 (5 bases). The CDR3 has 13 amino acids. Trimming shortened V by 3 bases and J by 0 bases, and 6 bases separated the two germline ends. Per germline, CDR1 DFQATT and CDR2 SNEGSKA (reference sequence). As DNA, the CDR3 is TGCAGTGCTAGTGGGAGCTCCTACAATGAGCAGTTCTTC. Protein: CSASGSSYNEQFF.

The V gene is TRBV19, the J gene TRBJ1-3; TRBD1 matches 7 bases. The germline V gene has CDR1 LNHDA and CDR2 SQIVND (reference sequence). The V gene end was trimmed by 7 bases and the J gene end by 1 base; junction bases not matched to a gene: 10. The CDR3 totals 16 residues. The CDR3 region has the DNA TGTGCCAGTAACTCCGGGACAGTTGGTTCTGGAAACACCATATATTTT. Encoded protein: CASNSGTVGSGNTIYF. The variable domain in full, with the rest retrieved from reference TRBV19 and TRBJ1-3, is DGGITQSPKYLFRKEGQNVTLSCEQNLNHDAMYWYRQDPGQGLRLIYYSQIVNDFQKGDIAEGYSVSREKKESFPLTVTSAQKNPTAFYLCASNSGTVGSGNTIYFGEGSWLTVV.